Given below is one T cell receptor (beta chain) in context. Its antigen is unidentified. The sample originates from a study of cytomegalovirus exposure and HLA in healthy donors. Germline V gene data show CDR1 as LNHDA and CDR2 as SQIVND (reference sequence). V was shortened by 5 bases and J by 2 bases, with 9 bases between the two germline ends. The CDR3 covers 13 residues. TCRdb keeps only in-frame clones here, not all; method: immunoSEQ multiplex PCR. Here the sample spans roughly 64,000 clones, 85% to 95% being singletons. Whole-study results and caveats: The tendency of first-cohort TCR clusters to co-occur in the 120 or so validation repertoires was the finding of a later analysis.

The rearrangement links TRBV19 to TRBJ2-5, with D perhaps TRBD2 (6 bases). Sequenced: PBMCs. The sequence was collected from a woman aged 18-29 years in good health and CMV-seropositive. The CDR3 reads CASSLGGQETQYF. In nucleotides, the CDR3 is TGTGCCAGTAGTTTAGGAGGGCAAGAGACCCAGTACTTC.